This entry lists 26 T cell receptor beta chains sequenced from one sample in a study of CD8+ T cells in alopecia areata. Extracted RNA was reverse transcribed into cDNA, the sequencing template. Here immunoSEQ multiplex PCR was the method, and the copy in TCRdb shows in-frame clones only, minus some. The table shows 110,000 to 150,000 clones, with about 51% occurring only once. The specimen comprised CD4+ T cells sorted from blood, sampled at week 0. These receptors came from a human donor with alopecia areata.

The chain carries TRBV11-2 and TRBJ2-5; TRBD2 matches at 8 bases. Per germline, CDR1 SGHAT and CDR2 FQNNGV. Germline trimming cut 3 bases from V and 2 bases from J; bases unmatched to any gene: 8. CDR3 length equals 16 residues. CDR3 region: CASSFRGSGVQETQYF. CDR3 DNA sequence: TGTGCCAGCAGCTTCCGGGGTAGCGGGGTACAAGAGACCCAGTACTTC.

The chain joins TRBV14 to TRBJ2-7; 7 bases match TRBD1. The CDR3 has 14 amino acids. Germline V gives CDR1 SGHDN, CDR2 FVKESK. V lost 1 base and J lost 3; bases outside the gene matches: 3. The CDR3 spells CASSQGWTGYEQYF. As DNA, the CDR3 is TGTGCCAGCAGCCAAGGTTGGACAGGCTACGAGCAGTACTTC.

The genes are TRBV10-3 and TRBJ1-1; D is possibly TRBD1 (6 bases). Trimming removed 0 bases from V and 1 base from J, with 15 bases in between. The CDR3 is 17 residues long. Germline V gene sequence: CDR1 ENHRY, CDR2 SYGVKD. The DNA for the CDR3 is TGTGCCATCAGTGAGTCTTGGCGACTAGGGGGGAACACTGAAGCTTTCTTT. Translated: CAISESWRLGGNTEAFF.

This clone has just a few counts. This chain joins TRBV19 and TRBJ2-2, with a weak D call TRBD1 (5 bases). CDR3 length equals 17 residues. V was cut by 3 bases and J by 6 bases, with 20 bases left in between. Germline CDR1 reads LNHDA; CDR2 reads SQIVND (reference sequence). CDR3: CASSIQTYRYRPGELFF. The CDR3 DNA reads as TGTGCCAGTAGTATTCAAACCTACAGGTATCGCCCCGGGGAGCTGTTTTTT.

In this sample, this clone turned up a few times. The V gene is TRBV4-2, the J gene TRBJ2-5; D may correspond to TRBD1 or TRBD2 (5 bases each). V was clipped by 1 base and J by 5 bases, with 11 bases between them. Per germline, CDR1 LGHNA and CDR2 YNFKEQ. This CDR3 has 14 amino acids. The CDR3 spells CASSQAGPGETQYF. The CDR3 DNA sequence: TGTGCCAGCAGCCAAGCGGGGCCCGGCGAGACCCAGTACTTC.

The gene calls are TRBV15 and TRBJ1-3; no firm D call. Trimming removed 4 bases from V and 1 base from J, with 14 bases in between. The CDR3 has 16 residues. In germline, CDR1 is LNHNV, CDR2 YYDKDF (reference sequence). In nucleotides, the CDR3 is TGTGCCACCAGCAAGACGGGCGGGTATTCTGGAAACACCATATATTTT. Its translation is CATSKTGGYSGNTIYF.

The genes are TRBV2 and TRBJ1-2; D uncertain. The V and J ends lost 5 bases and 7 bases respectively, with 17 bases between them. The germline gives CDR1 SNHLY, CDR2 FYNNEI. CDR3 size: 14 residues. The DNA for the CDR3 is TGTGCCAGCAGTTCTGAAGGGCCGGGCCGTGGCTACACCTTC. Protein product: CASSSEGPGRGYTF.

The rearrangement joins TRBV29-1 to TRBJ1-1; D ambiguous. Between the trimmed V and J ends, which lost 7 bases and 6 bases, there was a span of 15 bases. Germline V gene data show CDR1 as SQVTM and CDR2 as ANQGSEA. The CDR3 extends over 12 amino acids. The CDR3 nucleotides read TGCAGCGGGGGATCTAAGGGCTCTGAAGCTTTCTTT. It codes for CSGGSKGSEAFF.

This clone was counted only a few times. The chain recombines TRBV30 with TRBJ1-1; D uncertain. Germline values: CDR1 GTSNPN, CDR2 SVGIG (reference sequence). The CDR3 contains 13 residues. Trimming shortened V by 1 base and J by 5 bases, and 11 bases separated the two germline ends. CDR3 region: CAWSGFSGTEAFF. CDR3 coding DNA: TGTGCCTGGAGTGGTTTCTCTGGGACTGAAGCTTTCTTT.

The chain employs TRBV4-1 and TRBJ2-7; 8 nucleotides match TRBD2. Germline-derived CDR1 and CDR2 are MGHRA and YSYEKL. After removal of 3 bases from V and 6 bases from J, the junction contained 10 bases not matched to a gene. The CDR3 contains 15 residues. In nucleotides, the CDR3 is TGCGCCAGCAGCCACATCAAAAGCGGGAGTGGCGAGCAGTACTTC. It specifies CASSHIKSGSGEQYF.

The chain combines TRBV7-9 with TRBJ1-4, with a tentative D call TRBD1 (6 bases). Between the trimmed V and J ends, which lost 5 bases and 7 bases, there was a span of 17 bases. The CDR3 spans 15 residues. Germline V gene sequence: CDR1 SEHNR, CDR2 FQNEAQ (reference sequence). The CDR3 nucleotides are TGTGCCAGCAGCCCCGGGGGCAGGGGTGGTGAAAAACTGTTTTTT. This codes for CASSPGGRGGEKLFF.

The CDR3 region has the DNA TGCGCCAGCAGCCTTCGACCGGGACAGTCGAATGAAAAACTGTTTTTT. Its protein is CASSLRPGQSNEKLFF. The chain employs TRBV5-1 and TRBJ1-4, with 7 positions matching TRBD1. Germline V CDR1 and CDR2: SGHRS, YFSETQ. The CDR3 runs to 16 residues. The ends lost 4 bases at V and 5 bases at J; junction bases unmatched: 11.

The CDR3 here is CASSVGSSYEQYF. CDR3 bases: TGTGCCAGCAGTGTGGGCAGCTCCTACGAGCAGTACTTC. The V and J genes are TRBV25-1 and TRBJ2-7, with D uncertain. This CDR3 has 13 amino acids. Germline lookup yields CDR1 MGHDK and CDR2 SYGVNS. V gave up 4 bases and J gave up 0 bases, with 7 bases separating them.

In its sample, this clone was seen once. The chain carries TRBV28 and TRBJ2-2, with D uncertain. Germline values: CDR1 MDHEN, CDR2 SYDVKM. V dropped 5 bases and J dropped 4 bases, with 11 bases sitting between them. This CDR3 contains 14 residues. The DNA of the CDR3 is TGTGCCAGCAGTATACGCGTCATCACCGGGGAGCTGTTTTTT. As protein: CASSIRVITGELFF.

This clone appeared once. V and J are TRBV7-2 and TRBJ1-5, with D possibly being TRBD1 (6 bases). This CDR3 has 14 amino acids. Germline V gives CDR1 SGHTA, CDR2 FQGNSA. Trimming removed 5 bases at V and 2 bases at J, with 10 bases between. The CDR3 loop is CASSTYRGNQPQHF. The CDR3 coding sequence is TGTGCCAGCAGCACCTACAGGGGCAATCAGCCCCAGCATTTT.

The chain couples TRBV2 to TRBJ2-1, with 7 bases fitting TRBD2. The CDR3 sequence is 17 residues long. Germline V CDR1 and CDR2: SNHLY, FYNNEI. The trim removed 3 bases at V and 3 bases at J, leaving 11 bases unmatched. The CDR3 is CASSDRASGKVYNEQFF. The DNA for the CDR3 is TGTGCCAGCAGTGATCGGGCCAGCGGGAAGGTCTACAATGAGCAGTTCTTC.

This clone has a handful of counts. V usage is TRBV7-9 and J usage is TRBJ2-7; 8 bases are shared with TRBD2. The CDR3 extends over 16 amino acids. The V and J ends lost 4 bases and 0 bases, in that order; junction bases with no gene match: 8. Germline CDR1 and CDR2: SEHNR and FQNEAQ (reference sequence). The CDR3 DNA reads as TGTGCCAGCAGCTCCCCGGGGGGGGCCGTCTCCTACGAGCAGTACTTC. Translation: CASSSPGGAVSYEQYF.

Turning to this clone: Other nucleotide sequences from this sample produce the same CDR3. V and J are TRBV29-1 and TRBJ1-5; D is unclear. This CDR3 comprises 12 residues. Per the germline V gene, CDR1 is SQVTM and CDR2 is ANQGSEA. V was clipped by 4 bases and J by 3 bases, with 7 bases between them. The CDR3 sequence: CSVGGSNQPQHF. The CDR3 DNA is TGCAGCGTTGGGGGTTCCAATCAGCCCCAGCATTTT.

In this sample, this clone turned up a few times. V and J are TRBV29-1 and TRBJ2-7; D remains unclear. In germline, CDR1 is SQVTM, CDR2 ANQGSEA. Trimming stripped 0 bases from V and 6 bases from J, with 6 bases between. The CDR3 consists of 11 residues. This chain's CDR3 is CSVEDLAEQYF. CDR3 bases: TGCAGCGTTGAAGATCTTGCCGAGCAGTACTTC.

The chain links TRBV29-1 to TRBJ1-5; 8 nucleotides match TRBD1. The trim removed 3 bases at V and 6 bases at J, leaving 7 bases unmatched. From germline, CDR1 is SQVTM and CDR2 ANQGSEA. CDR3 length equals 14 residues. The CDR3 DNA follows: TGCAGCGTTGATGACAGGGGAGGAGGTCAGCCCCAGCATTTT. Amino acid sequence: CSVDDRGGGQPQHF.

This clone was seen only a few times. The chain carries TRBV18 and TRBJ1-3; D is unresolved. Germline V gene lookup returns CDR1 KGHSH and CDR2 LQKENI. The CDR3 length is 15 residues. The ends were cut back, 3 bases at V and 0 bases at J, with 9 bases in the middle. The CDR3 sequence is CASSPGLNSGNTIYF. CDR3 nucleotides: TGTGCCAGCTCACCTGGCCTAAACTCTGGAAACACCATATATTTT.

This clone was seen only a few times. J is TRBJ2-3 and V is TRBV7-2, with D unresolved. In germline, CDR1 is SGHTA, CDR2 FQGNSA. V dropped 4 bases and J dropped 5 bases, with 10 bases sitting between them. The CDR3 spans 13 residues. The CDR3 is CASSSTPRDTQYF. In DNA, the CDR3 is TGTGCCAGCAGCTCGACCCCCCGAGATACGCAGTATTTT.

V and J are TRBV5-1 and TRBJ2-5; D assignment may be TRBD1 or TRBD2 (5 bases each). Looked up from germline, CDR1 is SGHRS and CDR2 is YFSETQ. V was clipped by 3 bases and J by 2 bases, with 11 bases between them. CDR3 length: 14 residues. CDR3 DNA sequence: TGCGCCAGCAGCTCGGGACCCAGGCAAGAGACCCAGTACTTC. Encoded protein: CASSSGPRQETQYF. Complete variable domain (other parts from reference TRBV5-1 and TRBJ2-5): KAGVTQTPRYLIKTRGQQVTLSCSPISGHRSVSWYQQTPGQGLQFLFEYFSETQRNKGNFPGRFSGRQFSNSRSEMNVSTLELGDSALYLCASSSGPRQETQYFGPGTRLLVL.

This chain uses TRBV23-1 with TRBJ2-5, with 9 bases identical to TRBD1. TRBV23-1 is an ORF, with its function uncertain. V trimming: 2 bases; J trimming: 4 bases; junction bases outside the gene matches: 11. This CDR3 contains 17 residues. CDR3: CASSQRTGDTLGETQYF. The CDR3 DNA follows: TGCGCCAGCAGTCAACGGACAGGGGACACCCTGGGAGAGACCCAGTACTTC.

This clone was detected only once. The chain couples TRBV30 to TRBJ2-2, with 8 bases matching TRBD1. The ends lost 4 bases at V and 4 bases at J; junction bases unmatched: 5. CDR3 length: 14 amino acids. In germline, CDR1 is GTSNPN, CDR2 SVGIG (reference sequence). The CDR3 region is CAWTGQGITGELFF. CDR3 sequence (DNA): TGTGCCTGGACTGGACAGGGTATCACCGGGGAGCTGTTTTTT.

This clone was recorded a few times. The rearrangement joins TRBV11-2 to TRBJ2-5; 7 nucleotides align to TRBD2. This CDR3 is built from 15 residues. V trimming: 1 base; J trimming: 1 base; junction bases outside the gene matches: 3. CDR1 and CDR2 (germline): SGHAT, FQNNGV. DNA of the CDR3: TGTGCCAGCAGCTTAGGAGGGAGGGCCCAAGAGACCCAGTACTTC. Its protein product is CASSLGGRAQETQYF.